These T cell receptor beta chains were read from a single sample in a study of T cell changes during pregnancy in multiple sclerosis. Only in-frame clones appear in the TCRdb table, and some are missing; sequencing was by immunoSEQ multiplex PCR. In the table there are 73,000 or so clones, 75% to 90% of which are singletons. The sequenced sample was peripheral blood, obtained after pregnancy. The receptors come from a female donor in good health, enrolled as a control in a pregnancy study. CDR3s include the opening cysteine and the closing phenylalanine or tryptophan. The D gene is left open where the match is weak. Clone size is shown for a subset of rows, as once, few, many or a class of expanded clone.

abundance,v_gene,d_gene,j_gene,CDR3nt,CDR3aa
-,TRBV12-5,-,TRBJ1-2,TGTGCTAGTGGTGACACAGGGTTCGGCTACACCTTC,CASGDTGFGYTF
-,TRBV7-8,TRBD1,TRBJ1-1,TGTGCCAGCAGCTCGAGGACAGGGAACACTGAAGCTTTCTTT,CASSSRTGNTEAFF
-,TRBV10-3,TRBD2,TRBJ2-7,TGTGCCATCTCTAGCGGGAGCTCCTCCTACGAGCAGTACTTC,CAISSGSSSYEQYF
-,TRBV2,-,TRBJ1-5,TGTGCCAGCAGAAGAATTACGTCCGGTAATCAGCCCCAGCATTTT,CASRRITSGNQPQHF
-,TRBV4-3,-,TRBJ1-5,TGCGCCAGCAGCCAAGATACGGGCAGGGGTCAGCCCCAGCATTTT,CASSQDTGRGQPQHF
-,TRBV18,-,TRBJ1-5,TGTGCCAGCTCCCGGGAGACCGGGGATCAGCCCCAGCATTTT,CASSRETGDQPQHF
-,TRBV12-5,-,TRBJ1-1,TGTGCTAGTGGTTTGGGTCAAGTAGGGGTGGGCACTGAAGCTTTCTTT,CASGLGQVGVGTEAFF
few,TRBV5-6,TRBD2,TRBJ2-3,TGTGCCAGCAGCGACGGGACTAGCCTCGGTTGGGTTACGCAGTATTTT,CASSDGTSLGWVTQYF
-,TRBV6-5,TRBD2,TRBJ2-1,TGTGCCAGCAGGAATCTAGCGGGAGGCGACAATGAGCAGTTCTTC,CASRNLAGGDNEQFF
-,TRBV29-1,-,TRBJ1-5,TGCAGCGCGGGGGATAGCAATCAGCCCCAGCATTTT,CSAGDSNQPQHF
-,TRBV6-5,-,TRBJ2-3,TGTGCCAGCACTCCCTTTGGGGGCGTCACAGATACGCAGTATTTT,CASTPFGGVTDTQYF
-,TRBV6-5,-,TRBJ1-2,TGTGCCAGCAGTCCGACGGCGGGGGGATCCTATGGCTACACCTTC,CASSPTAGGSYGYTF
-,TRBV5-5,TRBD1,TRBJ2-7,TGTGCCAGCAGCTTTGACAGGGGGCCCTACGAGCAGTACTTC,CASSFDRGPYEQYF
-,TRBV7-6,TRBD2,TRBJ2-1,TGTGCCAGCAGCTCGGTCGGTAGCGGGGGACCCTACAATGAGCAGTTCTTC,CASSSVGSGGPYNEQFF
-,TRBV5-1,TRBD2,TRBJ2-1,TGCGCCAGCAGCCGACTAGCGGGGAGAGATGAGCAGTTCTTC,CASSRLAGRDEQFF
-,TRBV5-1,TRBD2,TRBJ2-5,TGCGCCAGCAGCTTGGGGAGAGCGGGAGTCAACCTTCTTGGAGAGACCCAGTACTTC,CASSLGRAGVNLLGETQYF
-,TRBV7-2,-,TRBJ1-3,TGTGCCAGCAGCTTGGCCGGAAACACCATATATTTT,CASSLAGNTIYF
-,TRBV19,-,TRBJ1-5,TGTGCCAGTAGTATCAACCGACAGGGCAATCAGCCCCAGCATTTT,CASSINRQGNQPQHF
once,TRBV6-1,TRBD2,TRBJ2-6,TGTGCCACCAGTGGACTAGCTGGGGCCAACGTCCTGACTTTC,CATSGLAGANVLTF
few,TRBV30,-,TRBJ1-1,TGTGCCCGGGGTGGGGGGGGCACTGAAGCTTTCTTT,CARGGGGTEAFF
-,TRBV5-6,-,TRBJ2-7,TGTGCCAGCAGCTTGGTCTCCCCTGGCAGGGGCATCGGTTACGAGCAGTACTTC,CASSLVSPGRGIGYEQYF
-,TRBV6-1,TRBD2,TRBJ2-2,TGTGCCAGCAGTACTAGCGGGTTTTACACCGGGGAGCTGTTTTTT,CASSTSGFYTGELFF
once,TRBV9,-,TRBJ1-1,TGTGCCAGCAGTCGGACAACGGGGGGCAGGGTGGGGAACACTGAAGCTTTCTTT,CASSRTTGGRVGNTEAFF
-,TRBV19,TRBD2,TRBJ2-1,TGTGCCAGTCGACTAGCGGGAGCTAATGAGCAGTTCTTC,CASRLAGANEQFF
-,TRBV11-1,-,TRBJ1-1,TGTGCCAGCAAGGGGTGGGACACTGAAGCTTTCTTT,CASKGWDTEAFF
-,TRBV19,-,TRBJ1-2,TGTGCCAGTAGTACCCCCGTAGCCCGCCAACTGGATGGCTACACCTTC,CASSTPVARQLDGYTF
-,TRBV7-2,-,TRBJ2-1,TGTGCCAGCAGCTTAGCGCGTAGGGGGAGATTCGACAATGAGCAGTTCTTC,CASSLARRGRFDNEQFF
-,TRBV5-4,TRBD1,TRBJ1-1,TGTGCCAGCAGCATGGACAGGGTGTCGAACACTGAAGCTTTCTTT,CASSMDRVSNTEAFF
-,TRBV30,-,TRBJ2-2,TGTGCCTGGACCCCCCTCCAGAGCGGAGTTGCTACCGGGGAGCTGTTTTTT,CAWTPLQSGVATGELFF
-,TRBV10-3,TRBD1,TRBJ2-7,TGTGCCATCAGTGACTGGACAGGGGAGGAGCAGTACTTC,CAISDWTGEEQYF
-,TRBV6-5,-,TRBJ2-7,TGTGCCAGCAGTTACTCGCCAGGGGAGACCTACGAGCAGTACTTC,CASSYSPGETYEQYF
-,TRBV6-1,-,TRBJ2-2,TGTGCCAGCAGTGTAAGCTATCTCACCGGGGAGCTGTTTTTT,CASSVSYLTGELFF
-,TRBV30,-,TRBJ1-2,TGTGCCTGGAGTCATGGACAAGTCCTAAACTATGGCTACACCTTC,CAWSHGQVLNYGYTF
once,TRBV27,TRBD1,TRBJ1-6,TGTGCCAGCAAGGACAGGGGGCACTCCTATAATTCACCCCTCCACTTT,CASKDRGHSYNSPLHF
-,TRBV9,-,TRBJ2-7,TGTGCCAGCAGCGTAGCGGCAGGGATGCGCTACGAGCAGTACTTC,CASSVAAGMRYEQYF
-,TRBV18,-,TRBJ1-5,TGTGCCAGCTCACCAAGGGGGGGGAATCAGCCCCAGCATTTT,CASSPRGGNQPQHF
-,TRBV19,-,TRBJ2-2,TGTGCCAGCAGAACGGCCAGGAGGACCGGGGAGCTGTTTTTT,CASRTARRTGELFF
-,TRBV25-1,TRBD2,TRBJ2-2,TGTGCCAGCAGTAGACTAGCGGGAGCCGGGGAGCTGTTTTTT,CASSRLAGAGELFF
once,TRBV29-1,-,TRBJ2-7,TGCAGCGTGATCCAAGACAGGCCTCCCTACGAGCAGTACTTC,CSVIQDRPPYEQYF
-,TRBV13,TRBD2,TRBJ2-1,TGTGCCAGCAGCTTAGACCCGAGCGGGGGTGAGCAGTTCTTC,CASSLDPSGGEQFF
-,TRBV7-9,TRBD1,TRBJ2-7,TGTGCCAGCAGCGCATCCGACAGGGGGCGAAACGAGCAGTACTTC,CASSASDRGRNEQYF
-,TRBV11-2,-,TRBJ2-7,TGTGCCAGCAGCTTCGCCCCGGGTTACGAGCAGTACTTC,CASSFAPGYEQYF
once,TRBV27,-,TRBJ2-4,TGTGCCAGCAGTCCCCGGGATGTCCTAGCCAAAAACATTCAGTACTTC,CASSPRDVLAKNIQYF
-,TRBV11-3,-,TRBJ1-1,TGTGCGAGCACCAAGTGGGGGGTTAACACTGAAGCTTTCTTT,CASTKWGVNTEAFF
-,TRBV5-6,-,TRBJ2-7,TGTGCCAGCAGCTTGCCAGGATCCGAGCAGTACTTC,CASSLPGSEQYF
-,TRBV7-9,TRBD2,TRBJ2-4,TGTGCCAGCAGCTTAGGGACTAGCGGGAAGAACATTCAGTACTTC,CASSLGTSGKNIQYF
-,TRBV30,TRBD1,TRBJ2-1,TGTGCCTGGAGTCCCGGGACAGGGTTTTACAATGAGCAGTTCTTC,CAWSPGTGFYNEQFF
-,TRBV29-1,TRBD2,TRBJ2-3,TGCAGCGTTGACGCCCAGCGGGGATTGCAGTATTTT,CSVDAQRGLQYF
-,TRBV5-1,-,TRBJ2-7,TGCGCCAGCAGCTTAACCCGACCGACTAGAAGCTCCTACGAGCAGTACTTC,CASSLTRPTRSSYEQYF
-,TRBV23-1,TRBD1,TRBJ1-5,TGCGCCAGCAGTCAATCGATAGGGGGCGACCAGCCCCAGCATTTT,CASSQSIGGDQPQHF
-,TRBV7-9,TRBD2,TRBJ2-1,TGTGCCAGCAGCCGCCGCGGGGGGGTTGACAATGAGCAGTTCTTC,CASSRRGGVDNEQFF
-,TRBV25-1,TRBD2,TRBJ2-1,TGTGCCAGCAGAGGACTAGCGGAATTGGACAATGAGCAGTTCTTC,CASRGLAELDNEQFF
-,TRBV6-1,-,TRBJ2-7,TGTGCCAGCAGTGAAACTGTGCGCCGCGAGGAGTACTTC,CASSETVRREEYF
-,TRBV19,TRBD1,TRBJ1-5,TGTGCCAGTAGTCTTCAGGGGGCTAGCAATCAGCCCCAGCATTTT,CASSLQGASNQPQHF
-,TRBV30,TRBD1,TRBJ2-3,TGTGCCTGGAGTCCCGGGACAGGGGGATCAGATACGCAGTATTTT,CAWSPGTGGSDTQYF
-,TRBV21-1,-,TRBJ1-5,TGTGCCAGCACCCTCGGGTATAGCAATCAGCCCCAGCATTTT,CASTLGYSNQPQHF
-,TRBV7-2,-,TRBJ1-5,TGTGCCAGCAGCCCAGGGTTCAATCAGCCCCAGCATTTT,CASSPGFNQPQHF
-,TRBV7-9,-,TRBJ1-2,TGTGCCAGCAGCTTTAACAGTAACTATGGCTACACCTTC,CASSFNSNYGYTF
-,TRBV29-1,TRBD2,TRBJ2-3,TGCAGCGTTATTGAGGTGGTGCGGGGGGGCCTGGCAGATACGCAGTATTTT,CSVIEVVRGGLADTQYF